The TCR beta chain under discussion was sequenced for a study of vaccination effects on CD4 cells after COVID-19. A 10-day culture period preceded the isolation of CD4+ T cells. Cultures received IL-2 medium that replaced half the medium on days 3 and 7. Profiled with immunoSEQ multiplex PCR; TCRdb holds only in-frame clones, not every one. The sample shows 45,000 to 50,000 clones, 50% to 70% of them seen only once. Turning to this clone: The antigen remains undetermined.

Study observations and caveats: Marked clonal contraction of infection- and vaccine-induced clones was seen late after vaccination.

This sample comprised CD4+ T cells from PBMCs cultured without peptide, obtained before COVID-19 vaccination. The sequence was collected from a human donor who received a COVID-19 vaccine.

For the CDR3, the DNA is TGCGCCAGCAGCCAAGGACCTATGAACACCGGGGAGCTGTTTTTT. This codes for CASSQGPMNTGELFF. The gene calls are TRBV4-3 and TRBJ2-2; D is uncertain. Trimming left V 1 base short and J 1 base short, with 7 bases between. Germline loops: CDR1 LGHNA, CDR2 YSLEER. CDR3 length: 15 amino acids.